This T cell receptor (beta chain) was sequenced for a study of radiation and T cells in renal cell carcinoma. Described time point: baseline pretreatment blood. Treatment indicated: 15 Gy SBRT to primary tumor, nephrectomy 4 weeks later. CDR1 and CDR2 from the germline V gene are SGHRS and YFSETQ. The CDR3 is 12 amino acids. Between the trimmed V and J ends, which lost 3 bases and 6 bases, there was a span of 6 bases. Profiling relied on immunoSEQ multiplex PCR, and the TCRdb table lists in-frame clones only, not all of them. The data show around 94,000 clones, with less than 90% seen just once and less than 10% held by the top ten.

The sequencing used blood, collected from a patient whose treatment included radiotherapy and nephrectomy. The chain couples TRBV5-1 to TRBJ2-2; D gene unclear. The sequence was collected from a man in his fifties or sixties with renal cell carcinoma. CDR3 DNA: TGCGCCAGCAGCTGGGGTGCCGGGGAGCTGTTTTTT. Protein sequence: CASSWGAGELFF.